This T cell receptor (beta chain) was sequenced in a study of T cells in localized non-small cell lung cancer. Findings of the study overall: There were a median 57 of the top 100 tumor clones appearing in adjacent lung. T cell clonality was highest in uninvolved adjacent lung, above tumor. Heterogeneity stays possible, as sequencing covered only one tumor region.

On this clone: Its antigen is not identified.

Here immunoSEQ multiplex PCR was the method, and the copy in TCRdb shows in-frame clones only, minus some. The data contain about 59,000 clones, roughly 90% of them seen just once; the ten biggest clones take up 20%. The CDR3 sequence is 12 residues long. Germline CDR1 MDHEN, CDR2 SYDVKM. Trimming removed 10 bases from V and 10 bases from J; junction bases left unmatched: 12. The receptor's source is a man between 40 and 69 years old with stage I lung adenocarcinoma. The chain carries TRBV28 and TRBJ1-1; TRBD1 matches at 7 bases. Here the sequenced sample was peripheral blood, taken before any cancer treatment. CDR3 sequence (DNA): TGTGCCATTAGAGGGGGCGCAGGTCCAGCTTTCTTT. It yields the protein CAIRGGAGPAFF.